The 30 T cell receptor beta chains listed next were all sequenced from one sample in a study of blood T cell dynamics during melanoma immunotherapy. Measured with immunoSEQ multiplex PCR; TCRdb has only the in-frame clones, and not every one. This table holds fewer than 11,000 clones, about 91% found once. Documented time point: pre-treatment baseline. This material consisted of blood, taken from a patient treated with checkpoint blockade. The receptors originated from a human donor with melanoma.

As DNA, the CDR3 is TGTGCCAGCTCACCCGCAGGGGTGGAGACCCAGTACTTC. As protein: CASSPAGVETQYF. The rearrangement links TRBV18 to TRBJ2-5; D may be TRBD1 (6 bases). Germline assignment: CDR1 KGHSH and CDR2 LQKENI. This CDR3 contains 13 residues. V dropped 3 bases and J dropped 5 bases, with 10 bases sitting between them. The full variable domain, with the rest looked up from reference TRBV18 and TRBJ2-5, is NAGVMQNPRHLVRRRGQEARLRCSPMKGHSHVYWYRQLPEEGLKFMVYLQKENIIDESGMPKERFSAEFPKEGPSILRIQQVVRGDSAAYFCASSPAGVETQYFGPGTRLLVL.

This clone showed up just a few times. V gene TRBV28 combines with J gene TRBJ1-5, with unresolved D. The V gene's germline CDR1 is MDHEN and CDR2 SYDVKM. This CDR3 comprises 14 residues. V was pared by 7 bases and J by 4 bases, with 14 bases between. CDR3: CASTHTRNNQPQHF. As DNA, the CDR3 is TGTGCCAGCACCCATACCCGGAATAATCAGCCCCAGCATTTT. The full variable domain, rest sourced from reference TRBV28 and TRBJ1-5, is DVKVTQSSRYLVKRTGEKVFLECVQDMDHENMFWYRQDPGLGLRLIYFSYDVKMKEKGDIPEGYSVSREKKERFSLILESASTNQTSMYLCASTHTRNNQPQHFGDGTRLSIL.

The chain carries TRBV4-2 and TRBJ2-3; D is possibly TRBD2 (6 bases). CDR3 length: 13 residues. Germline V gene sequence: CDR1 LGHNA, CDR2 YNFKEQ. V lost 8 bases and J 1 base, leaving 10 bases between the germline ends. CDR3 amino acids: CASGPSGTDTQYF. Written as DNA, the CDR3 is TGTGCCAGCGGGCCTAGCGGCACAGATACGCAGTATTTT.

The chain links TRBV5-4 to TRBJ2-7, with D hard to call. Germline CDR1 SGHNT, CDR2 YYREEE (reference sequence). V was cut by 0 bases and J by 3 bases, with 13 bases left in between. The CDR3 sequence is 15 residues long. The CDR3: CASSLGLDEVYEQYF. The CDR3 bases are TGTGCCAGCAGCTTGGGACTCGATGAAGTCTACGAGCAGTACTTC.

The chain couples TRBV7-8 to TRBJ2-4, with TRBD2 matching over 7 bases. Looked up from germline, CDR1 is SGHVS and CDR2 is FQNEAQ. The J segment lost 3 bases and the V segment lost 3 bases, leaving 8 bases of the junction unmatched. The CDR3 totals 16 residues. The CDR3 DNA follows: TGTGCCAGCAGCTTCTGGACTAGGGGTGACAAAAACATTCAGTACTTC. It specifies CASSFWTRGDKNIQYF.

The rearrangement uses TRBV9 and TRBJ2-3; 11 positions agree with TRBD2. Germline CDR1 is SGDLS and CDR2 is YYNGEE. Trimming removed 4 bases from V and 4 bases from J; junction bases left unmatched: 8. The CDR3 extends over 16 amino acids. This CDR3 reads CASSPWLAGGSDTQYF. In DNA form, the CDR3 reads TGTGCCAGCAGCCCCTGGCTAGCGGGAGGATCAGATACGCAGTATTTT.

This chain joins TRBV5-6 and TRBJ1-2; 7 nucleotides align to TRBD1. The CDR3 extends over 14 amino acids. The V gene end was trimmed by 4 bases and the J gene end by 6 bases; junction bases not matched to a gene: 9. Germline V gene data show CDR1 as SGHDT and CDR2 as YYEEEE. DNA of the CDR3: TGTGCCAGCAGCCGACAGGGAATCGCCCATGGCTACACCTTC. Translated, it gives CASSRQGIAHGYTF.

The chain uses TRBV18 and TRBJ2-1, with 9 bases identical to TRBD2. Germline V gene lookup returns CDR1 KGHSH and CDR2 LQKENI. CDR3 length: 17 amino acids. J was trimmed by 7 bases and V by 3 bases; bases with no gene match: 13. CDR3 sequence reads: CASSPVRGGRAGNEQFF. The CDR3 DNA reads TGTGCCAGCTCACCCGTCAGAGGCGGGAGGGCCGGGAATGAGCAGTTCTTC.

The chain links TRBV6-6 to TRBJ1-6; 7 bases are a match to TRBD1. This CDR3 region has 15 residues. Germline-derived CDR1 and CDR2 are MNHNY and SVGAGI (reference sequence). Trimming at V came to 9 bases and at J to 0 bases, leaving 5 bases not matched to a gene. The CDR3 sequence is CASSGQSSYNSPLHF. The CDR3 nucleotides are TGTGCCAGTTCGGGACAGAGCTCCTATAATTCACCCCTCCACTTT.

The V gene is TRBV7-8, the J gene TRBJ2-3, with TRBD2 identical over 7 bases. The germline V gene encodes CDR1 SGHVS and CDR2 FQNEAQ. The J segment lost 1 base and the V segment lost 10 bases, leaving 2 bases of the junction unmatched. The CDR3 is 12 residues long. The CDR3 spells CAMLAGTDTQYF. DNA of the CDR3: TGTGCCATGCTAGCGGGCACAGATACGCAGTATTTT.

The V and J genes are TRBV7-3 and TRBJ2-5, with D maybe TRBD2 (6 bases). V lost 5 bases to trimming and J lost 6 bases, with 19 bases between them. Germline CDR1 SGHTA, CDR2 FQGTGA. The CDR3 consists of 15 residues. The CDR3 sequence is CASSPSGGTPKTQYF. For the CDR3, the DNA is TGTGCCAGCAGCCCCAGTGGCGGGACTCCGAAGACCCAGTACTTC.

J is TRBJ2-7 and V is TRBV5-1; D may be TRBD1 (5 bases). The CDR3 totals 12 residues. Per the germline V gene, CDR1 is SGHRS and CDR2 is YFSETQ. Trimming shortened V by 2 bases and J by 3 bases, and 6 bases separated the two germline ends. CDR3 protein: CASSFQGYEQYF. CDR3 coding DNA: TGCGCCAGCAGCTTCCAGGGCTACGAGCAGTACTTC.

The chain recombines TRBV28 with TRBJ1-4; D ambiguous. The CDR3 runs to 14 residues. CDR1 MDHEN and CDR2 SYDVKM come from the germline V gene. Trimming removed 2 bases from V and 8 bases from J, with 12 bases in between. The CDR3 loop reads CASSLSSSLEKLFF. DNA for the CDR3: TGTGCCAGCAGTTTAAGCTCGTCCTTAGAAAAACTGTTTTTT.

The V and J genes are TRBV18 and TRBJ2-7; the match to TRBD1 covers 9 bases. The CDR3 loop spans 17 amino acids. V shed 0 bases, J shed 4 bases, and the junction held 10 bases outside the gene matches. Germline V gene lookup returns CDR1 KGHSH and CDR2 LQKENI. The CDR3 reads CASSPPVKGQGLYEQYF. CDR3 coding DNA: TGTGCCAGCTCACCACCGGTAAAAGGACAGGGGCTTTACGAGCAGTACTTC.

The chain recombines TRBV27 with TRBJ1-1; D unresolved. The CDR3 spans 17 residues. Germline loops: CDR1 MNHEY, CDR2 SMNVEV (reference sequence). Deletions cut 6 bases from V and 1 base from J, with 21 bases between. CDR3 coding DNA: TGTGCCAGCAGCGTCCATGGGCAAACCCAGCGGAACACTGAAGCTTTCTTT. Translation: CASSVHGQTQRNTEAFF.

This chain links TRBV28 with TRBJ1-5, with 7 nucleotides matching TRBD1. The CDR3 runs 15 residues. Germline values: CDR1 MDHEN, CDR2 SYDVKM. V lost 4 bases and J lost 5; bases outside the gene matches: 8. The CDR3 loop reads CASSSKQGLYQPQHF. The CDR3 coding sequence is TGTGCCAGCAGTTCTAAACAGGGGCTATATCAGCCCCAGCATTTT.

The gene calls are TRBV27 and TRBJ2-7; the match to TRBD1 covers 7 bases. Looked up from germline, CDR1 is MNHEY and CDR2 is SMNVEV (reference sequence). The V gene end was trimmed by 3 bases and the J gene end by 4 bases; junction bases not matched to a gene: 9. There are 15 residues in the CDR3. The CDR3 loop is CASSFQPTGSYEQYF. Written as DNA, the CDR3 is TGTGCCAGCAGTTTCCAACCGACAGGGTCTTACGAGCAGTACTTC.

The chain recombines TRBV18 with TRBJ2-5; no clear D gene. This CDR3 has 13 residues. CDR1 and CDR2 from the germline V gene are KGHSH and LQKENI. Trimming took off 0 bases at V and 5 bases at J, with 7 bases between the two ends. As DNA, the CDR3 is TGTGCCAGCTCACCACCGAATGGGGAGACCCAGTACTTC. Translating gives CASSPPNGETQYF.

The V call is TRBV6-5, the J call TRBJ2-7; D is possibly TRBD2 (6 bases). Germline V lookup: CDR1 MNHEY, CDR2 SVGAGI. The CDR3 contains 15 residues. Trimming cost V 6 bases and J 4 bases, with 19 bases left between them. CDR3 nucleotides: TGTGCCAGCAGGCCGCTTAGCGGTAACGTTTACGAGCAGTACTTC. Protein product: CASRPLSGNVYEQYF.

The chain employs TRBV28 and TRBJ1-4; TRBD1 might be the D (6 bases). This CDR3 is 15 amino acids long. Trimming took 4 bases from V and 5 from J, leaving 14 bases between them. CDR1 and CDR2 from the germline V gene are MDHEN and SYDVKM. The CDR3 sequence is CASSSPRGRNEKLFF. CDR3 nucleotide sequence: TGTGCCAGCAGTTCCCCGAGGGGGAGGAATGAAAAACTGTTTTTT.

In DNA form, the CDR3 reads TGTGCCAGCAGCGTAGACTCGGAGTCGAACACCGGGGAGCTGTTTTTT. It is translated as CASSVDSESNTGELFF. The genes are TRBV9 and TRBJ2-2; D not certain. In germline, CDR1 is SGDLS, CDR2 YYNGEE. The CDR3 has 16 residues. V lost 0 bases and J 0 bases, leaving 9 bases between the germline ends.

The CDR3 region is CASSLQGETNYGYTF. The DNA of the CDR3 is TGTGCCAGCAGCTTACAGGGGGAGACTAACTATGGCTACACCTTC. This chain joins TRBV6-1 and TRBJ1-2; 8 bases agree with TRBD1. CDR3 length equals 15 residues. Germline trimming cut 6 bases from V and 0 bases from J; bases unmatched to any gene: 6. From germline, CDR1 is MNHNS and CDR2 SASEGT.

The chain recombines TRBV11-2 with TRBJ2-5; 13 bases map to TRBD2. The CDR3 runs to 19 residues. J was trimmed by 6 bases and V by 1 base; bases with no gene match: 14. CDR1 SGHAT and CDR2 FQNNGV come from the germline V gene. The CDR3 reads CASSLAHGTSGASGKTQYF. The CDR3 nucleotides read TGTGCCAGCAGCTTAGCCCACGGGACTAGCGGGGCCTCCGGAAAGACCCAGTACTTC.

The rearrangement joins TRBV27 to TRBJ2-7, with 9 bases aligning to TRBD1. The CDR3 contains 15 residues. Germline V lookup: CDR1 MNHEY, CDR2 SMNVEV (reference sequence). V trimming: 6 bases; J trimming: 2 bases; junction bases outside the gene matches: 8. CDR3: CASSGGTGRAYEQYF. CDR3 coding DNA: TGTGCCAGCAGCGGCGGGACAGGGAGGGCCTACGAGCAGTACTTC.

The chain is built from TRBV20-1 and TRBJ1-2; D not resolved. The germline gives CDR1 DFQATT, CDR2 SNEGSKA (reference sequence). Trimming pared 6 bases from V and 8 bases from J, leaving 13 bases between. This CDR3 is 11 amino acids long. CDR3: CSAALLWGYTF. The CDR3 nucleotides read TGCAGTGCCGCCCTACTATGGGGCTACACCTTC.

The CDR3 DNA reads TGCAGCAGCCGGACAGGGGAGCGCACAGATACGCAGTATTTT. Translating it yields CSSRTGERTDTQYF. This chain connects TRBV29-1 to TRBJ2-3; 9 bases line up with TRBD1. The CDR3 has 14 residues. Trimming removed 8 bases from V and 1 base from J; junction bases left unmatched: 7. The germline V gene has CDR1 SQVTM and CDR2 ANQGSEA.

This chain connects TRBV27 to TRBJ1-5, with no clear D. Germline values: CDR1 MNHEY, CDR2 SMNVEV (reference sequence). Trimming shortened V by 5 bases and J by 4 bases, and 15 bases separated the two germline ends. The CDR3 spans 15 residues. In DNA, the CDR3 is TGTGCCAGCAGTCTGGGGTCGACGGGTAATCAGCCCCAGCATTTT. Its protein product is CASSLGSTGNQPQHF.

This rearrangement joins TRBV7-2 to TRBJ1-5; no reliable D call. The germline V gene encodes CDR1 SGHTA and CDR2 FQGNSA. V was clipped by 5 bases and J by 6 bases, with 11 bases between them. There are 13 residues in the CDR3. The CDR3 DNA reads as TGTGCCAGCAGCACCCCCGGGAGTCAGCCCCAGCATTTT. Amino acid sequence: CASSTPGSQPQHF.

In its sample, this clone was seen once. The rearrangement uses TRBV28 and TRBJ2-6, with D maybe TRBD2 (6 bases). The CDR3 spans 15 residues. From germline, CDR1 is MDHEN and CDR2 SYDVKM. For the CDR3, the DNA is TGTCTAACCGGGACTCCCCCATCTGGGGCCAACGTCCTGACTTTC. It yields the protein CLTGTPPSGANVLTF.

The rearrangement links TRBV5-1 to TRBJ1-6; D is perhaps TRBD1 (6 bases). Trimming left V 7 bases short and J 6 bases short, with 14 bases between. The germline V gene has CDR1 SGHRS and CDR2 YFSETQ. The CDR3 is made up of 14 amino acids. CDR3 in amino acids: CASGGGRGNSPLHF. The CDR3 coding sequence is TGCGCCAGCGGCGGGGGCCGTGGTAATTCACCCCTCCACTTT.